This TCR beta chain is drawn from a study of blood T cells in healthy people across ages. A J-beta primer mix and a sample-barcoded 5' primer were used in a second PCR of about 7 to 12 cycles. Using its own MiXCR run on the 5' RACE reads, TCRdb lists one record per CDR3 protein. The sample has 600,000 to 900,000 distinct CDR3 sequences; 25% to 30% are singletons. These data were likewise used in another study, on T cells of mothers and their children.

Sequenced sample: blood. This TCR came from a boy between 5 and 17 years old in good health.

Written as DNA, the CDR3 is TGCGCCAGCAACGCAGGGGGCGATTCACCCCTCCACTTT. Protein sequence: CASNAGGDSPLHF. The chain recombines TRBV5-1 with TRBJ1-6, with 8 nucleotides matching TRBD1. With 6 bases clipped from V and 8 bases from J, the junction kept 4 bases outside the gene matches. Germline CDR1 is SGHRS and CDR2 is YFSETQ. This CDR3 is built from 13 residues.